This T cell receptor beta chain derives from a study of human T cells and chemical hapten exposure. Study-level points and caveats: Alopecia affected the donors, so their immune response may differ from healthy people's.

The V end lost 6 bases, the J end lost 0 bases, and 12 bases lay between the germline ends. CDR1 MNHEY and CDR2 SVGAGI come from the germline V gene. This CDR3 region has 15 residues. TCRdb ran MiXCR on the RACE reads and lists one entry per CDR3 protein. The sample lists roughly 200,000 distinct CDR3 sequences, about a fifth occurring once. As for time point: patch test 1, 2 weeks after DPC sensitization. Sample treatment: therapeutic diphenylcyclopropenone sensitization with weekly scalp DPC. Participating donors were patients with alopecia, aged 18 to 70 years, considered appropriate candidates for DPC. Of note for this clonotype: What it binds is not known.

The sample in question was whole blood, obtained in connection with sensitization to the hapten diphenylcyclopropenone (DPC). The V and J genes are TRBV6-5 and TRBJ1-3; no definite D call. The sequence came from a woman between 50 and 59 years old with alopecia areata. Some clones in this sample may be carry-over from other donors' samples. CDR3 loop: CASSSTADSGNTIYF. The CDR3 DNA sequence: TGTGCCAGCAGCTCTACAGCGGACTCTGGAAACACCATATATTTT.